The 10 T cell receptor beta chains below were found in one sample sequenced in a study of blood T cell repertoires in COVID-19. Using immunoSEQ multiplex PCR, the repertoire was profiled, and TCRdb retains in-frame clones only, with some absent. The sample contains 260,000 or so clones, around 85% of which appear only once. The sample consisted of PBMCs or T cells enriched from blood (not recorded which). All receptors come from a woman aged 45-60 years who had recovered from COVID-19.

This clone was found once. The chain is built from TRBV19 and TRBJ1-1; the match to TRBD1 covers 7 bases. J lost 1 base, V lost 4 bases, and 6 bases had no gene match. Germline CDR1 and CDR2: LNHDA and SQIVND (reference sequence). The CDR3 is 15 residues long. The CDR3 here is CASSSPGGANTEAFF. The CDR3 DNA is TGTGCCAGTAGTAGCCCAGGGGGAGCGAACACTGAAGCTTTCTTT.

The V call is TRBV7-9, the J call TRBJ2-7; D ambiguous. Germline CDR1 SEHNR, CDR2 FQNEAQ (reference sequence). This CDR3 region has 12 residues. V dropped 5 bases and J dropped 4 bases, with 9 bases sitting between them. CDR3 in amino acids: CASSPHEYEQYF. Here the CDR3 DNA reads TGTGCCAGCAGCCCACATGAATACGAGCAGTACTTC.

The chain is built from TRBV5-4 and TRBJ2-7, with TRBD2 identical over 15 bases. V lost 4 bases to trimming and J lost 4 bases; unmatched junction nucleotides: 9. CDR1 SGHNT and CDR2 YYREEE come from the germline V gene (reference sequence). This CDR3 comprises 17 residues. CDR3 protein: CASSQGLAGGGLYEQYF. DNA for the CDR3: TGTGCCAGCAGCCAGGGACTAGCGGGGGGTGGACTATACGAGCAGTACTTC.

The chain has TRBV9 and TRBJ2-1; possibly TRBD2 for D (6 bases). The germline V gene encodes CDR1 SGDLS and CDR2 YYNGEE. The germline V and J ends were trimmed by 3 bases and 1 base, with 11 bases remaining between them. The CDR3 consists of 15 residues. The CDR3 is CASSDSGGSYNEQFF. The CDR3 DNA sequence: TGTGCCAGCAGCGATAGCGGAGGGTCCTACAATGAGCAGTTCTTC.

The chain links TRBV3-1 (or the pseudogene TRBV3-2) to TRBJ1-5; TRBD1 is a possible D gene (5 bases). The germline CDR1 and CDR2 sequences are LGHDT and YNNKEL (reference sequence). Trimming pared 0 bases from V and 6 bases from J, leaving 12 bases between. CDR3 length equals 15 residues. The CDR3 DNA is TGTGCCAGCAGCCAAGAGGCAGGGACTGGTCAGCCCCAGCATTTT. Amino acid sequence: CASSQEAGTGQPQHF.

The chain employs TRBV27 and TRBJ1-6, with D possibly TRBD1 on 5 matching bases. The germline V and J ends were trimmed by 6 bases and 8 bases, with 17 bases remaining between them. The CDR3 extends over 15 amino acids. Per the germline V gene, CDR1 is MNHEY and CDR2 is SMNVEV (reference sequence). The chain's CDR3 is CASRGPISSYSPLHF. The CDR3 DNA follows: TGTGCCAGCAGGGGGCCAATAAGCTCCTATTCACCCCTCCACTTT.

The V gene is TRBV9, the J gene TRBJ2-7, with 7 bases fitting TRBD1. Trimming took 2 bases from V and 5 from J; bases not matched to a gene: 10. In germline, CDR1 is SGDLS, CDR2 YYNGEE. This CDR3 contains 15 residues. CDR3 DNA sequence: TGTGCCAGCAGCGTGACGACAGGGCCGCTTCACGAGCAGTACTTC. Translating it yields CASSVTTGPLHEQYF. Variable domain in full (rest from reference TRBV9 and TRBJ2-7): DSGVTQTPKHLITATGQRVTLRCSPRSGDLSVYWYQQSLDQGLQFLIQYYNGEERAKGNILERFSAQQFPDLHSELNLSSLELGDSALYFCASSVTTGPLHEQYFGPGTRLTVT.

V gene TRBV29-1 combines with J gene TRBJ2-5, with 13 positions matching TRBD2. Germline V gene data show CDR1 as SQVTM and CDR2 as ANQGSEA. V dropped 4 bases and J dropped 4; count of bases not matched to a gene: 6. The CDR3 has 15 residues. CDR3 bases: TGCAGCGTTGCCACTAGCGGGAGGGGGGTAGAGACCCAGTACTTC. Residues: CSVATSGRGVETQYF.

The chain has TRBV2 and TRBJ1-5, with a possible D match to TRBD1 (5 bases). The CDR3 is 15 amino acids. CDR1 and CDR2 (germline): SNHLY, FYNNEI. Trimming removed 6 bases from V and 0 bases from J, with 12 bases in between. In DNA form, the CDR3 reads TGTGCCAGCAGCCTACAGGAACTTAGCAATCAGCCCCAGCATTTT. Its protein product is CASSLQELSNQPQHF.

V usage is TRBV7-9 and J usage is TRBJ1-5; TRBD1 matches at 7 bases. Trimming at V came to 0 bases and at J to 5 bases, leaving 1 base not matched to a gene. The length of the CDR3 is 14 residues. Germline CDR1 and CDR2: SEHNR and FQNEAQ (reference sequence). CDR3 sequence: CASSLAGGDQPQHF. The CDR3 DNA reads TGTGCCAGCAGCTTAGCAGGGGGCGATCAGCCCCAGCATTTT.